The text below deals with one T cell receptor beta chain. In the study's own analysis: Using reference gene primer amplification, nucleated cell counts were estimated. Profiling relied on immunoSEQ multiplex PCR, and the TCRdb table lists in-frame clones only, not all of them. The V and J calls and clone size come from that table; D and trimming were worked out from the DNA. Here the sample spans roughly 49,000 clones, more than 70% being singletons. CDR3 length: 14 amino acids. The V gene lost 4 bases and the J gene lost 0 bases, with 11 bases spanning the gap. The germline CDR1 and CDR2 sequences are SQVTM and ANQGSEA. This sample stems from a study of blood T cell repertoires in COVID-19. Study-level information: Samples representing acute and convalescent COVID-19 were sourced from the United States, Italy and Spain.

V and J are TRBV29-1 and TRBJ2-3; a weak D match, TRBD1 (6 bases). This clonotype was sampled from a woman older than 75 with acute or convalescent COVID-19. The sequenced material came from peripheral blood. DNA for the CDR3: TGCAGCGTTGTTGAGGGGGAGAGCACAGATACGCAGTATTTT. Its translation is CSVVEGESTDTQYF.